This entry features one T cell receptor beta chain sequence. These data come from a study of T cell changes during pregnancy in multiple sclerosis. Sequencing used immunoSEQ multiplex PCR; TCRdb keeps in-frame clones, though not all of them. The table shows under 110,000 clones, with 80% to 95% occurring only once. The receptor comes from a female donor with multiple sclerosis, enrolled in a pregnancy study. Sequencing used peripheral blood, obtained in the second trimester of pregnancy.

The DNA of the CDR3 is TGTGCCAGCAGTTCCTGGACAGGGAACACCGGGGAGCTGTTTTTT. It encodes CASSSWTGNTGELFF. The chain is built from TRBV9 and TRBJ2-2; 7 bases agree with TRBD1. The V gene's germline CDR1 is SGDLS and CDR2 YYNGEE. V lost 5 bases and J lost 1; bases outside the gene matches: 5. The CDR3 consists of 15 residues.